The 29 T cell receptor beta chains presented below share a single source sample, sequenced in a study of CD8 T cells in ankylosing spondylitis. TCRdb reanalysed the 5' RACE reads using MiXCR and keeps one entry per CDR3 protein. Of some 180,000 distinct CDR3 sequences in the sample, about 18% were seen once. What was sequenced was blood, either unsorted or a sorted T cell fraction (not recorded which). These receptors were collected from a male donor under 30 with ankylosing spondylitis or in good health (not recorded which).

This clonotype was detected ten times or more. This chain connects TRBV20-1 to TRBJ2-1; D might be TRBD2 (5 bases). The CDR3 is made up of 16 amino acids. V lost 0 bases to trimming and J lost 6 bases, with 18 bases between them. In germline, CDR1 is DFQATT, CDR2 SNEGSKA (reference sequence). In DNA form, the CDR3 reads TGCAGTGCTAGAGATCATAGGATGAGGACTGGCAATGAGCAGTTCTTC. This encodes CSARDHRMRTGNEQFF.

In this sample, this clonotype turned up many times. The chain couples TRBV5-1 to TRBJ2-2; D gene unclear. Deletions cut 0 bases from V and 3 bases from J, with 6 bases between. Germline V gives CDR1 SGHRS, CDR2 YFSETQ. The CDR3 extends over 14 amino acids. CDR3 region: CASSLARYTGELFF. DNA of the CDR3: TGCGCCAGCAGCTTGGCCAGATACACCGGGGAGCTGTTTTTT.

CDR3 in DNA: TGCAGCGCAGATCGCGGACAGCGGGAGACCCAGTACTTC. Amino acids: CSADRGQRETQYF. The chain recombines TRBV29-1 with TRBJ2-5, with a possible D match to TRBD1 (6 bases). V was cut by 7 bases and J by 5 bases, with 17 bases left in between. The CDR3 has 13 amino acids. Germline loops: CDR1 SQVTM, CDR2 ANQGSEA.

Ten or more counts support this clonotype. The chain joins TRBV29-1 to TRBJ2-1, with 10 bases fitting TRBD2. V was pared by 2 bases and J by 12 bases, with 7 bases of the junction left unmatched. The CDR3 has 13 amino acids. Germline values: CDR1 SQVTM, CDR2 ANQGSEA. CDR3 sequence (DNA): TGCAGCGTTGAAAGAGCTAGCGGGAGTATGCAGTTCTTC. Its translation: CSVERASGSMQFF.

This chain connects TRBV6-5 to TRBJ2-1, with unresolved D. The CDR3 totals 16 residues. Trimming shortened V by 2 bases and J by 0 bases, and 11 bases separated the two germline ends. From germline, CDR1 is MNHEY and CDR2 SVGAGI. CDR3 region: CASSYIAGSSYNEQFF. The CDR3 DNA reads as TGTGCCAGCAGTTACATTGCTGGAAGCTCCTACAATGAGCAGTTCTTC.

This clonotype was detected a few times. The V gene is TRBV25-1, the J gene TRBJ2-1; no firm D call. The CDR3 sequence is 13 residues long. V lost 0 bases, J lost 6 bases, and 6 bases lay in between. Looked up from germline, CDR1 is MGHDK and CDR2 is SYGVNS. The CDR3 loop is CASSEYRSNEQFF. DNA for the CDR3: TGTGCCAGCAGTGAATATAGGAGCAATGAGCAGTTCTTC. Full variable domain (outside the CDR3, taken from reference TRBV25-1 and TRBJ2-1): EADIYQTPRYLVIGTGKKITLECSQTMGHDKMYWYQQDPGMELHLIHYSYGVNSTEKGDLSSESTVSRIRTEHFPLTLESARPSHTSQYLCASSEYRSNEQFFGPGTRLTVL.

This clonotype came up many times. The V gene is TRBV12-3 or TRBV12-4, the J gene TRBJ2-1; D might be TRBD2 (6 bases). There are 15 residues in the CDR3. V was shortened by 7 bases and J by 10 bases, with 23 bases between the two germline ends. CDR3 DNA: TGTGCCAGCACCGCCGGACTGGCGGGATCGGACGAGCAGTTCTTC. This sequence encodes CASTAGLAGSDEQFF.

This clonotype has at least ten counts. The chain combines TRBV27 with TRBJ2-1; possibly TRBD2 for D (5 bases). The germline V gene has CDR1 MNHEY and CDR2 SMNVEV (reference sequence). The CDR3 has 15 amino acids. The V end lost 2 bases, the J end lost 0 bases, and 8 bases lay between the germline ends. CDR3: CASSLGGFSYNEQFF. CDR3 nucleotide sequence: TGTGCCAGCAGTTTAGGCGGGTTCTCCTACAATGAGCAGTTCTTC.

The table lists this clonotype with a few counts. The chain carries TRBV20-1 and TRBJ1-6, with TRBD1 as a possible D gene (6 bases). V lost 4 bases and J lost 0, with 10 bases in between. The CDR3 is 15 amino acids. Germline assignment: CDR1 DFQATT and CDR2 SNEGSKA (reference sequence). As DNA, the CDR3 is TGCAGTGCTATCACAGGGAGCTCCTATAATTCACCCCTCCACTTT. Translated: CSAITGSSYNSPLHF.

This clonotype was counted many times. This sequence joins TRBV5-1 and TRBJ1-1, with a weak D call TRBD1 (6 bases). Germline CDR1 and CDR2: SGHRS and YFSETQ. CDR3 size: 13 residues. V lost 3 bases and J 6 bases, leaving 12 bases between the germline ends. The CDR3 loop is CASSSLDRSEAFF. CDR3 bases: TGCGCCAGCAGCTCCCTTGACAGGTCTGAAGCTTTCTTT.

At least ten counts were recorded for this clonotype. The rearrangement joins TRBV13 to TRBJ2-5; D uncertain. V was cut by 3 bases and J by 3 bases, with 8 bases left in between. The CDR3 has 13 amino acids. CDR1 PRHDT and CDR2 FYEKMQ come from the germline V gene (reference sequence). CDR3 residues: CASSFGQKETQYF. The CDR3 coding sequence is TGTGCCAGCAGCTTCGGGCAGAAAGAGACCCAGTACTTC. The complete variable domain, with remaining parts taken from reference TRBV13 and TRBJ2-5, reads AAGVIQSPRHLIKEKRETATLKCYPIPRHDTVYWYQQGPGQDPQFLISFYEKMQSDKGSIPDRFSAQQFSDYHSELNMSSLELGDSALYFCASSFGQKETQYFGPGTRLLVL.

This clonotype was observed at least ten times. The rearrangement joins TRBV20-1 to TRBJ2-3; 7 nucleotides line up with TRBD2. The CDR3 consists of 15 residues. V trimming: 3 bases; J trimming: 5 bases; junction bases outside the gene matches: 11. Germline assignment: CDR1 DFQATT and CDR2 SNEGSKA (reference sequence). CDR3 DNA: TGCAGTGCTAGTGTGGTGGGACTACTAGGAGATACGCAGTATTTT. Its protein product is CSASVVGLLGDTQYF.

There are many counts of this clonotype. This sequence joins TRBV7-2 and TRBJ2-2; 9 bases match TRBD1. The trim removed 6 bases at V and 7 bases at J, leaving 9 bases unmatched. The germline CDR1 and CDR2 sequences are SGHTA and FQGNSA. The CDR3 loop spans 15 amino acids. The CDR3 nucleotides are TGTGCCAGCAGTCGACCTCGACAGGGGGTCGGGGAGCTGTTTTTT. It yields the protein CASSRPRQGVGELFF.

In regard to this clonotype: Just one base apart from a much larger clone, this may be a read error. The chain is built from TRBV5-6 and TRBJ2-1; possible D gene TRBD2, 6 bases. The CDR3 totals 12 residues. Looked up from germline, CDR1 is SGHDT and CDR2 is YYEEEE. CDR3 sequence: CASSLGGDEQCF. The CDR3 nucleotides read TGTGCCAGCAGCTTGGGGGGGGATGAGCAGTGCTTC.

Ten or more counts support this clonotype. This chain connects TRBV4-2 to TRBJ2-7; TRBD2 matches at 9 bases. The V and J ends lost 0 bases and 0 bases, in that order; junction bases with no gene match: 3. The V gene's germline CDR1 is LGHNA and CDR2 YNFKEQ. This CDR3 comprises 16 residues. The CDR3 DNA follows: TGTGCCAGCAGCCAAGAAGATAGCGGGGGCTCCTACGAGCAGTACTTC. This sequence encodes CASSQEDSGGSYEQYF.

This clonotype was counted between two and nine times. V usage is TRBV7-9 and J usage is TRBJ2-7; 9 nucleotides align to TRBD1. Germline CDR1 is SEHNR and CDR2 is FQNEAQ (reference sequence). The CDR3 extends over 16 amino acids. Trimming cost V 5 bases and J 6 bases; bases outside gene matches: 14. CDR3 in amino acids: CASSPYPPGTGTEQYF. The CDR3 region has the DNA TGTGCCAGCAGCCCCTACCCTCCCGGGACAGGGACCGAGCAGTACTTC.

As to this clonotype: At one boundary the junction diverges from the germline segment, which might be a read error. The V call is TRBV28, the J call TRBJ2-5; TRBD1 aligns across 10 bases. This CDR3 has 14 amino acids. Germline V gene sequence: CDR1 MDHEN, CDR2 SYDVKM. The CDR3, as DNA: TGTGCTAGCAGGCCCGGGACAGGGGTGGAGACCCAGTACTTC. Encoded protein: CASRPGTGVETQYF.

At least ten counts were recorded for this clonotype. V and J are TRBV12-3 or TRBV12-4 and TRBJ2-6; D may be TRBD1 or TRBD2 (5 bases each). The CDR3 consists of 20 residues. V was pared by 6 bases and J by 0 bases, with 24 bases between. CDR3 residues: CASRVTQTGARVSGANVLTF. As DNA, the CDR3 is TGTGCCAGCAGGGTAACTCAGACCGGGGCCAGAGTCTCTGGGGCCAACGTCCTGACTTTC.

This clonotype was observed a few times. The chain joins TRBV20-1 to TRBJ2-3; D possibly corresponds to TRBD1 (6 bases). Trimming stripped 7 bases from V and 0 bases from J, with 23 bases between. Germline CDR1 reads DFQATT; CDR2 reads SNEGSKA (reference sequence). This CDR3 contains 17 residues. The DNA of the CDR3 is TGCAGTGAAAATAACCCCTTTCTGGGGGCTAGCACAGATACGCAGTATTTT. Residues: CSENNPFLGASTDTQYF.

This clonotype has ten or more counts. The chain couples TRBV9 to TRBJ2-3; tentatively, D is TRBD1 (5 bases). This CDR3 region has 14 residues. Germline lookup yields CDR1 SGDLS and CDR2 YYNGEE. The V end was cut by 0 bases, the J end by 3 bases, with 8 bases between. Written as DNA, the CDR3 is TGTGCCAGCAGCGTAGCCAGGGCTACAGATACGCAGTATTTT. This encodes CASSVARATDTQYF.

This clonotype appeared many times. The chain recombines TRBV21-1 with TRBJ2-2; TRBD2, as called in the table, went unchecked against the DNA. TRBV21-1 is noted as a pseudogene. CDR3 length: 17 residues. The CDR3 DNA is TGTGCCAGCAGGATTCCATGTACTAGCGGGTACACCGGGGAGCTGTTTTTT. Translation: CASRIPCTSGYTGELFF.

V is TRBV29-1 and J is TRBJ2-7; tentatively, D is TRBD1 (6 bases). Trimming pared 6 bases from V and 5 bases from J, leaving 11 bases between. Germline V gene lookup returns CDR1 SQVTM and CDR2 ANQGSEA. The CDR3 runs to 11 residues. The CDR3 reads CSVETGNEQYF. The CDR3 DNA reads TGCAGCGTGGAAACAGGGAACGAGCAGTACTTC.

This clonotype has a handful of counts. The rearrangement joins TRBV29-1 to TRBJ2-1; 8 bases line up with TRBD2. The CDR3 loop spans 16 amino acids. J lost 1 base, V lost 3 bases, and 8 bases had no gene match. Germline CDR1 SQVTM, CDR2 ANQGSEA. Written as DNA, the CDR3 is TGCAGCGTTGAGGGGTACGGGAGGGAATCCTACAATGAGCAGTTCTTC. The encoded protein is CSVEGYGRESYNEQFF.

This clonotype was found many times. This chain uses TRBV12-3 or TRBV12-4 with TRBJ2-5, with TRBD1 matching over 9 bases. V gave up 5 bases and J gave up 4 bases; unmatched junction bases: 2. The CDR3 sequence is 13 residues long. The CDR3 reads CASSKGQGETQYF. Written as DNA, the CDR3 is TGTGCCAGCAGTAAGGGACAGGGAGAGACCCAGTACTTC.

The sample holds many counts of this clonotype. The chain uses TRBV5-1 and TRBJ1-3; D call uncertain. This CDR3 has 15 residues. The V and J ends lost 0 bases and 3 bases respectively, with 10 bases between them. Germline CDR1 SGHRS, CDR2 YFSETQ. The DNA of the CDR3 is TGCGCCAGCAGCTTGGCCTCGGGGTTTGGAAACACCATATATTTT. It codes for CASSLASGFGNTIYF.

The chain joins TRBV5-1 to TRBJ2-3; D is possibly TRBD1 (6 bases). Germline V gives CDR1 SGHRS, CDR2 YFSETQ. CDR3 length: 14 residues. Trimming cost V 4 bases and J 1 base, with 10 bases left between them. The CDR3: CASSQDSRTDTQYF. The CDR3 DNA reads as TGCGCCAGCAGCCAGGACAGCCGCACAGATACGCAGTATTTT.

Ten or more counts support this clonotype. The chain carries TRBV6-2 or TRBV6-3 and TRBJ2-7; TRBD1 matches 11 bases. V shed 3 bases, J shed 4 bases, and the junction held 11 bases outside the gene matches. This CDR3 region has 17 residues. Germline loops: CDR1 MNHEY, CDR2 SVGEGT. Here the CDR3 DNA reads TGTGCCAGCAGTTATATATCGTCCGGGACAGGGGGATACGAGCAGTACTTC. It yields the protein CASSYISSGTGGYEQYF.

This clonotype was counted many times. CDR3 nucleotides: TGTGCCAGCAGTTTAGTAGGGAGCTGGACAGCGAACACCGGGGAGCTGTTTTTT. It specifies CASSLVGSWTANTGELFF. The J gene is TRBJ2-2, the V gene TRBV12-3 or TRBV12-4, with D tentatively TRBD1 (6 bases). The CDR3 loop spans 18 amino acids. Between the trimmed V and J ends, which lost 1 base and 0 bases, there was a span of 15 bases.

At least ten counts were recorded for this clonotype. V and J are TRBV7-9 and TRBJ2-7; 13 bases map to TRBD2. V dropped 3 bases and J dropped 0; count of bases not matched to a gene: 14. Per the germline V gene, CDR1 is SEHNR and CDR2 is FQNEAQ (reference sequence). This CDR3 has 20 amino acids. The CDR3 is CASSFPRDRGLAGVSYEQYF. In nucleotides, the CDR3 is TGTGCCAGCAGCTTCCCCAGGGACAGAGGACTAGCGGGGGTCTCCTACGAGCAGTACTTC.